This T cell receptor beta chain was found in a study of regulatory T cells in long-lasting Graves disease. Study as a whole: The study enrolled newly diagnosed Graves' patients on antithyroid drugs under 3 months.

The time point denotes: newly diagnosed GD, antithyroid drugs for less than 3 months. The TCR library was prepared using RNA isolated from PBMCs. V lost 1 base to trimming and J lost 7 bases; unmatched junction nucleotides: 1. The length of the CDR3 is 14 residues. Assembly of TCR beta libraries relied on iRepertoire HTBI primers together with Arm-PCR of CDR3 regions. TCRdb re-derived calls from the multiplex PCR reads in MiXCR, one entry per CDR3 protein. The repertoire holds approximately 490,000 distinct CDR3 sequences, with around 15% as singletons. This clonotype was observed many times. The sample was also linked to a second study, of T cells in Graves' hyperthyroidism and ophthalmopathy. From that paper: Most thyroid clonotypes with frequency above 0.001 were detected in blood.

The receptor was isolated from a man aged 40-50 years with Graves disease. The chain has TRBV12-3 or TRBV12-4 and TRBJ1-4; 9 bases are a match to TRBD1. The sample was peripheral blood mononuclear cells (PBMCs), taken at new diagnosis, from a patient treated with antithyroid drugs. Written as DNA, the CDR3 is TGTGCCAGCAGTTTAGGACAGGGGGGTGAAAAACTGTTTTTT. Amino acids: CASSLGQGGEKLFF.